A selection of T cell receptor beta chains follows, all from one sample in a study of radiation and T cells in renal cell carcinoma. The data were produced by immunoSEQ multiplex PCR, yet TCRdb's version contains in-frame clones alone and is incomplete. Seen here are approximately 70,000 clones, roughly 80% observed once, and the top ten hold about 6.4%. The material was blood, obtained from a patient whose treatment included radiotherapy and nephrectomy. These receptors all stem from a man between 60 and 75 years old with renal cell carcinoma. Each CDR3 is given with its conserved first and last residue. Each record gives: clone size, V gene, J gene, D gene, CDR3 DNA, CDR3 protein. D genes are given only for firm matches. Clone size is given for some rows only: seen once, a few or many times, or a class if the clone is expanded.

clone size: .
V gene: TRBV6-1
J gene: TRBJ2-1
D gene: TRBD1
CDR3 DNA: TGTGCCAGCAGTGAAGCGGGGACAGGCAATGAGCAGTTCTTC
CDR3 protein: CASSEAGTGNEQFF

clone size: few
V gene: TRBV12-5
J gene: TRBJ1-1
D gene: .
CDR3 DNA: TGTGCTAGTGGGTATCGGGATCAGGGTATGGCTTTCTTT
CDR3 protein: CASGYRDQGMAFF

clone size: .
V gene: TRBV9
J gene: TRBJ2-1
D gene: TRBD1
CDR3 DNA: TGTGCCAGCAGCCCAAAGGCCGGGACAGGGACCTACAATGAGCAGTTCTTC
CDR3 protein: CASSPKAGTGTYNEQFF

clone size: .
V gene: TRBV2
J gene: TRBJ1-2
D gene: .
CDR3 DNA: TGTGCCAGCCCCGGAACGCCAGGGGGCTACACCTTC
CDR3 protein: CASPGTPGGYTF

clone size: .
V gene: TRBV6-1
J gene: TRBJ1-5
D gene: .
CDR3 DNA: TGTGCCAGCAGCGCCGCCGTCAATCAGCCCCAGCATTTT
CDR3 protein: CASSAAVNQPQHF

clone size: .
V gene: TRBV19
J gene: TRBJ1-1
D gene: .
CDR3 DNA: TGTGCCAGCCTCGGCGGGGGAATGAACACTGAAGCTTTCTTT
CDR3 protein: CASLGGGMNTEAFF

clone size: .
V gene: TRBV27
J gene: TRBJ2-2
D gene: .
CDR3 DNA: TGTGCCAGCAGTCCGAACACCGGGGAGCTGTTTTTT
CDR3 protein: CASSPNTGELFF

clone size: .
V gene: TRBV15
J gene: TRBJ1-1
D gene: TRBD1
CDR3 DNA: TGTGCCACCAGCATTCAGGGGGCTTCTTCTTTCACTGAAGCTTTCTTT
CDR3 protein: CATSIQGASSFTEAFF

clone size: .
V gene: TRBV5-6
J gene: TRBJ2-7
D gene: TRBD1
CDR3 DNA: TGTGCCAGCAGCGAGATGGGACAGGGGGGAAGGTACGAGCAGTACTTC
CDR3 protein: CASSEMGQGGRYEQYF

clone size: .
V gene: TRBV9
J gene: TRBJ2-5
D gene: TRBD2
CDR3 DNA: TGTGCCAGCAGCGTGGGACTAGGCGAAGGAAAGACCCAGTACTTC
CDR3 protein: CASSVGLGEGKTQYF

clone size: .
V gene: TRBV11-3
J gene: TRBJ1-6
D gene: .
CDR3 DNA: TGTGCCAGCAGCTCACAGTATAATTCACCCCTCCACTTT
CDR3 protein: CASSSQYNSPLHF

clone size: .
V gene: TRBV30
J gene: TRBJ2-5
D gene: TRBD1
CDR3 DNA: TGTGCCTGGACGCGGGACAGGGGAGGAGAGACCCAGTACTTC
CDR3 protein: CAWTRDRGGETQYF

clone size: .
V gene: TRBV11-3
J gene: TRBJ1-1
D gene: .
CDR3 DNA: TGTGCCAGCAGCTCGGGGGCGAGTGGCACTGAAGCTTTCTTT
CDR3 protein: CASSSGASGTEAFF

clone size: .
V gene: TRBV2
J gene: TRBJ2-5
D gene: TRBD2
CDR3 DNA: TGTGCCAGCATACGGATGGGAGGGGAGACCCAGTACTTC
CDR3 protein: CASIRMGGETQYF

clone size: .
V gene: TRBV10-3
J gene: TRBJ2-7
D gene: TRBD1
CDR3 DNA: TGTGCCATCAGAGATGGTACAGGGGGAGACGAGCAGTACTTC
CDR3 protein: CAIRDGTGGDEQYF

clone size: .
V gene: TRBV30
J gene: TRBJ1-2
D gene: .
CDR3 DNA: TGTGCCTGGAGTCTCCAGGGTCCTGACTATGGCTACACCTTC
CDR3 protein: CAWSLQGPDYGYTF

clone size: many
V gene: TRBV18
J gene: TRBJ1-4
D gene: TRBD1
CDR3 DNA: TGTGCCAGCTCACGGGACAGTGGTGAAAAACTGTTTTTT
CDR3 protein: CASSRDSGEKLFF

clone size: .
V gene: TRBV30
J gene: TRBJ2-5
D gene: .
CDR3 DNA: TGTGCCTGGAGTGTAGGTTCTAGTGTTGGGGAGACCCAGTACTTC
CDR3 protein: CAWSVGSSVGETQYF

clone size: .
V gene: TRBV4-1
J gene: TRBJ2-7
D gene: .
CDR3 DNA: TGCGCCAGCAGCCAAGCATATCAGACTTCCTACGAGCAGTACTTC
CDR3 protein: CASSQAYQTSYEQYF

clone size: .
V gene: TRBV6-5
J gene: TRBJ2-5
D gene: .
CDR3 DNA: TGTGCCAGCACGGCCCCCACGGGAGAGACCCAGTACTTC
CDR3 protein: CASTAPTGETQYF

clone size: .
V gene: TRBV9
J gene: TRBJ2-3
D gene: .
CDR3 DNA: TGTGCCAGCAGCGCTCCCGCCGGGACCCTCGAAAGTGGAGATACGCAGTATTTT
CDR3 protein: CASSAPAGTLESGDTQYF

clone size: .
V gene: TRBV5-1
J gene: TRBJ2-1
D gene: .
CDR3 DNA: TGCGCCAGCAGCCCCACCCTAGCTGATCGGCAGTTCTTC
CDR3 protein: CASSPTLADRQFF

clone size: .
V gene: TRBV2
J gene: TRBJ2-5
D gene: .
CDR3 DNA: TGTGCCAGCAGTGAAAATAGAGAGACCCAGTACTTC
CDR3 protein: CASSENRETQYF

clone size: .
V gene: TRBV6-5
J gene: TRBJ1-1
D gene: .
CDR3 DNA: TGTGCCAGCAGTGGGGCGGGCGGCACTGAAGCTTTCTTT
CDR3 protein: CASSGAGGTEAFF

clone size: few
V gene: TRBV29-1
J gene: TRBJ1-1
D gene: .
CDR3 DNA: TGCAGCGTTGAAGAAGAACAGAACACTGAAGCTTTCTTT
CDR3 protein: CSVEEEQNTEAFF

clone size: .
V gene: TRBV5-1
J gene: TRBJ1-2
D gene: .
CDR3 DNA: TGCGCCAGCAGCTTGGGTGCGAACTATGGCTACACCTTC
CDR3 protein: CASSLGANYGYTF

clone size: .
V gene: TRBV7-3
J gene: TRBJ2-6
D gene: .
CDR3 DNA: TGTGCCAGCAGCTCAGGGTCCTCTGGGGCCAACGTCCTGACTTTC
CDR3 protein: CASSSGSSGANVLTF

clone size: .
V gene: TRBV6-4
J gene: TRBJ1-5
D gene: .
CDR3 DNA: TGTGCCAGCAGTGCTTCGGGGACGGGCAGTCAGCCCCAGCATTTT
CDR3 protein: CASSASGTGSQPQHF

clone size: once
V gene: TRBV5-6
J gene: TRBJ1-4
D gene: TRBD1
CDR3 DNA: TGTGCCAGCAGCTTGGGACAGGGGTTCACTAATGAAAAACTGTTTTTT
CDR3 protein: CASSLGQGFTNEKLFF

clone size: .
V gene: TRBV7-9
J gene: TRBJ1-1
D gene: .
CDR3 DNA: TGTGCCAGCAGCCTTGGGACGAACACTGAAGCTTTCTTT
CDR3 protein: CASSLGTNTEAFF

clone size: once
V gene: TRBV7-6
J gene: TRBJ2-1
D gene: TRBD2
CDR3 DNA: TGTGCCAGCAGCTTAGAGGGAGCGGGAGTGGGACCTAATGAGCAGTTCTTC
CDR3 protein: CASSLEGAGVGPNEQFF

clone size: .
V gene: TRBV11-3
J gene: TRBJ1-1
D gene: TRBD1
CDR3 DNA: TGTGCCAGCAGCTTAAGGGACAGCAGGGGGGACACTGAAGCTTTCTTT
CDR3 protein: CASSLRDSRGDTEAFF

clone size: .
V gene: TRBV19
J gene: TRBJ1-3
D gene: .
CDR3 DNA: TGTGCCAGTAGTATAGACTCCCCTGGAACTGGAAACACCATATATTTT
CDR3 protein: CASSIDSPGTGNTIYF

clone size: .
V gene: TRBV11-2
J gene: TRBJ2-7
D gene: TRBD2
CDR3 DNA: TGTGCCAGCAGCTTCCGTAGCGGGGGATACGAGCAGTACTTC
CDR3 protein: CASSFRSGGYEQYF

clone size: .
V gene: TRBV19
J gene: TRBJ1-1
D gene: .
CDR3 DNA: TGTGCCAGTATCGCAGGGAGAGGCACTGAAGCTTTCTTT
CDR3 protein: CASIAGRGTEAFF

clone size: .
V gene: TRBV5-4
J gene: TRBJ2-5
D gene: .
CDR3 DNA: TGTGCCAGCAGCTTGGGGACTGTAACGGAGACCCAGTACTTC
CDR3 protein: CASSLGTVTETQYF

clone size: .
V gene: TRBV4-2
J gene: TRBJ2-3
D gene: TRBD2
CDR3 DNA: TGTGCCAGCAGCCAAGATCGAGCGGGAGGGGGCACAGATACGCAGTATTTT
CDR3 protein: CASSQDRAGGGTDTQYF

clone size: .
V gene: TRBV18
J gene: TRBJ1-4
D gene: .
CDR3 DNA: TGTGCCAGCTCACCCCAAGGGGAAAAACTGTTTTTT
CDR3 protein: CASSPQGEKLFF

clone size: .
V gene: TRBV2
J gene: TRBJ2-1
D gene: .
CDR3 DNA: TGTGCCAGCATGGTCAATGAGCAGTTCTTC
CDR3 protein: CASMVNEQFF

clone size: .
V gene: TRBV19
J gene: TRBJ1-5
D gene: .
CDR3 DNA: TGTGCCAGTAGTATTAACGGCAGGGGACAGCCCCAGCATTTT
CDR3 protein: CASSINGRGQPQHF

clone size: .
V gene: TRBV7-9
J gene: TRBJ1-3
D gene: TRBD1
CDR3 DNA: TGTGCCTCAAGACAGGGTTCTTCTGGAAACACCATATATTTT
CDR3 protein: CASRQGSSGNTIYF

clone size: .
V gene: TRBV10-3
J gene: TRBJ1-3
D gene: .
CDR3 DNA: TGTGCCATCAGTGGGGGCGAGCGCTCTGGAAACACCATATATTTT
CDR3 protein: CAISGGERSGNTIYF

clone size: .
V gene: TRBV18
J gene: TRBJ2-7
D gene: .
CDR3 DNA: TGTGCCAGCTCACCAGCAGTCCACGAGCAGTACTTC
CDR3 protein: CASSPAVHEQYF

clone size: .
V gene: TRBV7-9
J gene: TRBJ1-5
D gene: .
CDR3 DNA: TGTGCCACCGGTGGGGAGGCAGGGTGGGATCAGCCCCAGCATTTT
CDR3 protein: CATGGEAGWDQPQHF

clone size: .
V gene: TRBV7-9
J gene: TRBJ1-6
D gene: .
CDR3 DNA: TGTGCCAGCAGCCTTACAGGGCCTTCACCCCTCCACTTT
CDR3 protein: CASSLTGPSPLHF

clone size: .
V gene: TRBV2
J gene: TRBJ1-5
D gene: TRBD1
CDR3 DNA: TGTGCCAGCAATGTACAGGGGTCCAATCAGCCCCAGCATTTT
CDR3 protein: CASNVQGSNQPQHF

clone size: .
V gene: TRBV4-2
J gene: TRBJ2-7
D gene: TRBD2
CDR3 DNA: TGTGCCAGCAGCCAACCGCTAGCGGGGGCCTACGAGCAGTACTTC
CDR3 protein: CASSQPLAGAYEQYF

clone size: .
V gene: TRBV25-1
J gene: TRBJ1-1
D gene: TRBD1
CDR3 DNA: TGTGCCAGCAGTGGGTCCGGGGACAGGGGAATGAACACTGAAGCTTTCTTT
CDR3 protein: CASSGSGDRGMNTEAFF

clone size: .
V gene: TRBV2
J gene: TRBJ1-6
D gene: .
CDR3 DNA: TGTGCCAGCAGTGACTTGGATAATTCACCCCTCCACTTT
CDR3 protein: CASSDLDNSPLHF

clone size: .
V gene: TRBV5-1
J gene: TRBJ2-5
D gene: .
CDR3 DNA: TGCGCCAGCAGCCTGGACGGACAGCCGACAGAGACCCAGTACTTC
CDR3 protein: CASSLDGQPTETQYF

clone size: .
V gene: TRBV4-3
J gene: TRBJ1-4
D gene: .
CDR3 DNA: TGCGCCAGCAGCCGCCAATTCCGCCCGTTGGGCAATGAAAAACTGTTTTTT
CDR3 protein: CASSRQFRPLGNEKLFF

clone size: .
V gene: TRBV19
J gene: TRBJ1-5
D gene: .
CDR3 DNA: TGTGCCAGTAGTATACAGCAGGTCGGGTACAGTCAGCCCCAGCATTTT
CDR3 protein: CASSIQQVGYSQPQHF

clone size: .
V gene: TRBV9
J gene: TRBJ1-5
D gene: TRBD1
CDR3 DNA: TGTGCCAGCAGTGCAGGAGGGGGCGCTGGTCAGCCCCAGCATTTT
CDR3 protein: CASSAGGGAGQPQHF

clone size: .
V gene: TRBV18
J gene: TRBJ2-3
D gene: TRBD2
CDR3 DNA: TGTGCCAGCTCACAGCCGGGACTAGCGGGAACCACAGATACGCAGTATTTT
CDR3 protein: CASSQPGLAGTTDTQYF

clone size: few
V gene: TRBV25-1
J gene: TRBJ1-1
D gene: .
CDR3 DNA: TGTGCCAGCAGGAGATATGGCACTGAAGCTTTCTTT
CDR3 protein: CASRRYGTEAFF

clone size: .
V gene: TRBV27
J gene: TRBJ1-6
D gene: .
CDR3 DNA: TGTGCCAGCACGATCGGGGCTTCACCCCTCCACTTT
CDR3 protein: CASTIGASPLHF

clone size: .
V gene: TRBV19
J gene: TRBJ1-5
D gene: .
CDR3 DNA: TGTGCCAGTAGTGCTAGACAAGAATGGAGCAATCAGCCCCAGCATTTT
CDR3 protein: CASSARQEWSNQPQHF

clone size: few
V gene: TRBV7-2
J gene: TRBJ1-3
D gene: .
CDR3 DNA: TGTGCCAGCAGCTTATTTCCGAAAAAGATCTCTGGAAACACCATATATTTT
CDR3 protein: CASSLFPKKISGNTIYF

clone size: .
V gene: TRBV30
J gene: TRBJ1-1
D gene: .
CDR3 DNA: TGTGCCTGGAGTGTAACAGGGCGGGCTGAAGCTTTCTTT
CDR3 protein: CAWSVTGRAEAFF

clone size: .
V gene: TRBV2
J gene: TRBJ1-4
D gene: .
CDR3 DNA: TGTGCCAGCAATTTAGGGGGAAGTGAAAAACTGTTTTTT
CDR3 protein: CASNLGGSEKLFF